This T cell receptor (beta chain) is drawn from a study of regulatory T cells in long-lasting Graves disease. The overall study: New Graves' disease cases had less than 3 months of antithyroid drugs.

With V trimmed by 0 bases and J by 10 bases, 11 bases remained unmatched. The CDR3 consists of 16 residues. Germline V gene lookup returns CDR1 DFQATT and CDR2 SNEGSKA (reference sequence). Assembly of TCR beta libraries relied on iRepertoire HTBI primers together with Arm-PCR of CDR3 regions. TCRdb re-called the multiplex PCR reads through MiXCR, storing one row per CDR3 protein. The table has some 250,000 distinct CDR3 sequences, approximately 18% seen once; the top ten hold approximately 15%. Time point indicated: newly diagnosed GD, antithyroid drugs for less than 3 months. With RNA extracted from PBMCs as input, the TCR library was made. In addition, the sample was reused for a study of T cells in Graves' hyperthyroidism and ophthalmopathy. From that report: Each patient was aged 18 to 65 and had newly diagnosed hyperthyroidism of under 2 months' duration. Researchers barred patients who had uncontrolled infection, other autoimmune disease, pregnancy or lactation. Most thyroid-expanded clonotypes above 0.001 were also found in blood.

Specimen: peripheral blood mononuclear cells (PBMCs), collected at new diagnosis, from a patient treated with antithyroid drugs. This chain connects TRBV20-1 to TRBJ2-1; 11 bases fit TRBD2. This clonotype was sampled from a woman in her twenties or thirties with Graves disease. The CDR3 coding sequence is TGCAGTGCTAGAGATTTGACGACTAGCGGGGTGTACGAGCAGTTCTTC. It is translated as CSARDLTTSGVYEQFF.